A selection of T cell receptor beta chains follows, all from one sample in a study of blood T cell repertoires in COVID-19. Produced via immunoSEQ multiplex PCR; TCRdb's table is partial and in-frame only. This table holds around 140,000 clones, around 83% found once. Sequencing was performed on peripheral blood. Source of these receptors: a human donor with acute or convalescent COVID-19. The donor label of this sample is uncertain. The CDR3 runs from the conserved cysteine through the conserved F or W. A D gene is named only where the DNA matches it firmly. Expanded clones are given a class, and other clones once, few, many or no size at all.

abundance	v_gene	d_gene	j_gene	CDR3aa	CDR3nt
NA	TRBV5-5	NA	TRBJ1-1	CASSLEGGLNTEAFF	TGTGCCAGCAGCTTGGAAGGGGGTTTGAACACTGAAGCTTTCTTT
many	TRBV12-2	NA	TRBJ1-1	CASRFIGLGGLNTEAFF	TGTGCAAGTCGCTTCATCGGTTTAGGGGGATTGAACACTGAAGCTTTCTTT
once	TRBV30	TRBD1	TRBJ1-2	CAWSVRRDSQANYGYTF	TGTGCCTGGAGTGTACGCCGGGACAGTCAAGCTAACTATGGCTACACCTTC
NA	TRBV6-5	NA	TRBJ1-5	CASSTLQGLDQPQHF	TGTGCCAGCAGTACCCTACAGGGTTTGGATCAGCCCCAGCATTTT
NA	TRBV20-1	NA	TRBJ1-4	CSAREGRELFF	TGCAGTGCTAGAGAGGGCAGGGAACTGTTTTTT
NA	TRBV3-1/TRBV3-2	NA	TRBJ2-2	CASSPVNSNTGELFF	TGTGCCAGCAGCCCCGTGAACAGCAACACCGGGGAGCTGTTTTTT
NA	TRBV5-1	NA	TRBJ1-3	CASSLAGAGNTIYF	TGCGCCAGCAGCTTGGCCGGGGCTGGAAACACCATATATTTT
NA	TRBV27	NA	TRBJ2-1	CASSYSIAAGAYNEQFF	TGTGCCAGCAGTTACTCTATAGCGGCGGGGGCATACAATGAGCAGTTCTTC
NA	TRBV30	TRBD1	TRBJ2-4	CAWSAGGGHIQYF	TGTGCCTGGAGCGCAGGGGGCGGGCACATTCAGTACTTC
NA	TRBV5-4	TRBD1	TRBJ1-6	CASSSGQGNSPLHF	TGTGCCAGCAGCTCGGGACAGGGGAATTCACCCCTCCACTTT
NA	TRBV5-1	NA	TRBJ1-1	CASSLDRGVNTEAFF	TGCGCCAGCAGCTTGGATCGGGGAGTGAACACTGAAGCTTTCTTT
NA	TRBV6-5	NA	TRBJ2-3	CASKDTGEDTDTQYF	TGTGCCAGCAAAGACACGGGGGAGGACACAGATACGCAGTATTTT
NA	TRBV6-4	NA	TRBJ1-5	CASSDWSGQPQHF	TGTGCCAGCAGTGACTGGAGTGGCCAGCCCCAGCATTTT
NA	TRBV3-1/TRBV3-2	NA	TRBJ1-1	CASSQGWAKNTEAFF	TGTGCCAGCAGCCAAGGGTGGGCCAAGAACACTGAAGCTTTCTTT
NA	TRBV4-3	NA	TRBJ1-5	CASSQGLNQPQHF	TGCGCCAGCAGCCAGGGACTAAATCAGCCCCAGCATTTT
NA	TRBV7-9	NA	TRBJ1-2	CASSLGQGRLHGYTF	TGTGCCAGCAGCTTAGGGCAGGGTAGGCTACATGGCTACACCTTC
NA	TRBV6-4	TRBD2	TRBJ2-3	CASSDLAGDTDTQYF	TGTGCCAGCAGTGATCTAGCGGGCGACACAGATACGCAGTATTTT
NA	TRBV7-2	TRBD2	TRBJ2-1	CASSEGAGGPYNEQFF	TGTGCCAGCAGCGAAGGGGCGGGGGGGCCCTACAATGAGCAGTTCTTC
NA	TRBV7-2	TRBD2	TRBJ2-1	CASSWERGGWYEQFF	TGTGCCAGCAGCTGGGAGCGGGGGGGATGGTATGAGCAGTTCTTC
few	TRBV19	NA	TRBJ1-4	CASSPIRGTDEKLFF	TGTGCCAGTAGCCCTATTAGGGGCACGGACGAAAAACTGTTTTTT
NA	TRBV10-3	NA	TRBJ1-5	CARRGFRNQPQHF	TGTGCCAGGCGGGGATTTCGCAATCAGCCCCAGCATTTT
NA	TRBV18	TRBD1	TRBJ1-6	CASSPRGTENSPLHF	TGTGCCAGCTCACCACGAGGGACAGAAAATTCACCCCTCCACTTT
NA	TRBV30	TRBD1	TRBJ2-2	CAFEPGQGFTGELFF	TGTGCCTTTGAACCGGGACAGGGCTTCACCGGGGAGCTGTTTTTT
NA	TRBV3-1/TRBV3-2	TRBD1	TRBJ1-1	CASSQYEGATEAFF	TGTGCCAGCAGCCAATACGAGGGGGCGACTGAAGCTTTCTTT
NA	TRBV9	TRBD2	TRBJ2-7	CASSVEGLAGSEQYF	TGTGCCAGCAGCGTAGAGGGACTAGCGGGGTCCGAGCAGTACTTC
NA	TRBV7-6	NA	TRBJ1-5	CASSFSGQTLNQPQHF	TGTGCCAGCAGCTTTAGTGGACAGACGCTAAATCAGCCCCAGCATTTT
NA	TRBV6-5	NA	TRBJ1-2	CASSYSGEGGYTF	TGTGCCAGCAGTTACTCAGGGGAGGGTGGCTACACCTTC
NA	TRBV10-3	TRBD1	TRBJ1-1	CAISDRGLGAFF	TGTGCCATCAGCGACAGGGGGCTCGGAGCTTTCTTT